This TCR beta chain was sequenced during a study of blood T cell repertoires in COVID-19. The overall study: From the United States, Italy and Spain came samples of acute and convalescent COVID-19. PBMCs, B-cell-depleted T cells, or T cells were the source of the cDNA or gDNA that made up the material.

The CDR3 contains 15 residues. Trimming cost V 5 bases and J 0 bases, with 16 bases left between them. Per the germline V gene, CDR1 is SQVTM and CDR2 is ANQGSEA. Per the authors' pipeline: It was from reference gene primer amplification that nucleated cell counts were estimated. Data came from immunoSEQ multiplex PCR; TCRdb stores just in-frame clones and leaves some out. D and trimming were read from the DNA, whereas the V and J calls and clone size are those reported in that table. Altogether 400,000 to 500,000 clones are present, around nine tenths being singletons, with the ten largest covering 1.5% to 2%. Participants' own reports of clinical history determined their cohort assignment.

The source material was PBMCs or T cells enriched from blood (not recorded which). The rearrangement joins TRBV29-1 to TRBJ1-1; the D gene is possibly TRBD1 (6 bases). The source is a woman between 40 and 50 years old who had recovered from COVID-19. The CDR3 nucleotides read TGCAGCGTTACACCGGGACATCTTTTGAACACTGAAGCTTTCTTT. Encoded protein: CSVTPGHLLNTEAFF.